The T cell receptor beta chain under discussion was sequenced for a study of T cells in Graves' hyperthyroidism and ophthalmopathy. Study-wide findings and caveats: Also found in blood were most expanded thyroid clonotypes above 0.001.

In germline, CDR1 is GTSNPN, CDR2 SVGIG (reference sequence). V trimming: 3 bases; J trimming: 7 bases; junction bases outside the gene matches: 5. The CDR3 is made up of 15 amino acids. Uncontrolled infection, other autoimmune disease, pregnancy and lactation each barred patients from inclusion. Clinical symptoms, serum thyroxine, TRAb, thyroid ultrasound and orbital computed tomography established diagnosis. Fresh peripheral blood, roughly 9.3 ml, was the source of the PBMCs. Amplified regions were TCR beta CDR3 sequences from RNA transcripts. HTBI primers were used for first-round RT-PCR of the TCR CDR3. TCRdb reprocessed the multiplex PCR reads with MiXCR, giving one entry per CDR3 protein. The sample lists hundreds of thousands of distinct CDR3 sequences, 14% occurring once. This clonotype was observed many times. Its antigen is still unknown.

The gene calls are TRBV30 and TRBJ2-1; 14 bases agree with TRBD2. The receptor's source is a woman in her late teens or twenties with Graves' hyperthyroidism. The sequenced sample was blood. The CDR3, as DNA: TGTGCCTGGAGGGGACTAGCGGGAGTTGGGAATGAGCAGTTCTTC. Its protein product is CAWRGLAGVGNEQFF.